These 5 T cell receptor beta chains came from one sample sequenced in a study of blood T cell repertoires in COVID-19 (dated by TCRdb to the early 2020s). The protocol used for the library was the immunoSEQ multiplex PCR assay. Imported from immuneACCESS, the table was reduced by TCRdb to in-frame sequences with V and J called. These copies leave out some clones; in studies compared against another copy, an unresolved V gene accounts for under half, and the cause of the remainder is not known. This sample is represented by around 150,000 clones; around 82% of them were singletons. The top ten constitute approximately 3.8% of the sample. Sequencing was carried out using peripheral blood. The receptors shown here come from a woman aged 55-69 years with acute or convalescent COVID-19.

The chain couples TRBV27 to TRBJ2-1, with unresolved D. Trimming cost V 4 bases and J 1 base, with 5 bases left between them. The CDR3 is 13 amino acids. The V gene's germline CDR1 is MNHEY and CDR2 SMNVEV (reference sequence). As DNA, the CDR3 is TGTGCCAGCAGTTCGCGGTCCTACAATGAGCAGTTCTTC. Amino acid sequence: CASSSRSYNEQFF.

The chain employs TRBV6-5 and TRBJ2-5; 12 bases agree with TRBD2. V dropped 6 bases and J dropped 5; count of bases not matched to a gene: 4. The germline V gene has CDR1 MNHEY and CDR2 SVGAGI. CDR3 size: 14 residues. CDR3 residues: CASRTSGRVETQYF. The CDR3 DNA sequence: TGTGCCAGCAGGACTAGCGGGAGAGTTGAGACCCAGTACTTC.

The V and J genes are TRBV5-4 and TRBJ1-2; TRBD1 might be the D (6 bases). This CDR3 is built from 16 residues. Germline V gene data show CDR1 as SGHNT and CDR2 as YYREEE (reference sequence). V was shortened by 0 bases and J by 0 bases, with 12 bases between the two germline ends. The CDR3 region is CASSLAGGRTNYGYTF. The CDR3 DNA reads TGTGCCAGCAGCTTGGCGGGGGGGCGGACTAACTATGGCTACACCTTC.

This clone has only one observation. The V and J genes are TRBV27 and TRBJ2-3; TRBD1 aligns across 7 bases. The J segment lost 5 bases and the V segment lost 5 bases, leaving 13 bases of the junction unmatched. The CDR3 contains 16 residues. Germline V CDR1 and CDR2: MNHEY, SMNVEV (reference sequence). Written as DNA, the CDR3 is TGTGCCAGCAGTCCCGAGACAGGGAGATTGGGAGATACGCAGTATTTT. It translates to CASSPETGRLGDTQYF.

This chain links TRBV6-5 with TRBJ2-5, with D perhaps matching TRBD1 (7 bases). V was clipped by 0 bases and J by 5 bases, with 10 bases between them. CDR1 is MNHEY, CDR2 SVGAGI, per germline. CDR3 size: 14 residues. CDR3: CASSYSQGGETQYF. Here the CDR3 DNA reads TGTGCCAGCAGTTACTCCCAGGGGGGCGAGACCCAGTACTTC.